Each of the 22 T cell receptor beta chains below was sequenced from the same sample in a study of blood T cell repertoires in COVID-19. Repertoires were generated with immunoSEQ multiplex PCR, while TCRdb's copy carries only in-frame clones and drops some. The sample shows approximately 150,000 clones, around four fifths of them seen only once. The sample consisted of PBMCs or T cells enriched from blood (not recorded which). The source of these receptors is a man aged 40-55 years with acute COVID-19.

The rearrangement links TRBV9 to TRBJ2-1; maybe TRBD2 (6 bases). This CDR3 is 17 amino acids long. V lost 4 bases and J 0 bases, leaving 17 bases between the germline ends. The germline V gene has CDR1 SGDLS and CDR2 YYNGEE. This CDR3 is CASSPHPGVSSYNEQFF. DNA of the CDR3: TGTGCCAGCAGCCCTCATCCGGGAGTTAGCTCCTACAATGAGCAGTTCTTC.

CDR3 protein: CASSSPPGGGYTF. DNA for the CDR3: TGTGCCAGCAGTTCCCCTCCAGGGGGCGGCTACACCTTC. The rearrangement uses TRBV28 and TRBJ1-2; 8 nucleotides line up with TRBD1. CDR1 is MDHEN and CDR2 is SYDVKM in the germline V gene. The CDR3 length is 13 residues. V trimming: 4 bases; J trimming: 8 bases; junction bases outside the gene matches: 6.

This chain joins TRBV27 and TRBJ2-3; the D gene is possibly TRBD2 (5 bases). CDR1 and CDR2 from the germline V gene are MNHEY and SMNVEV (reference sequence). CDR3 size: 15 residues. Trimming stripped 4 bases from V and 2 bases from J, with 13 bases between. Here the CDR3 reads CASSSRLPHTDTQYF. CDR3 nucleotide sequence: TGTGCCAGCAGTTCGAGACTACCTCACACAGATACGCAGTATTTT.

The CDR3 reads CASSSFGREGGTEAFF. The CDR3 DNA reads as TGTGCCAGTAGTTCATTTGGACGGGAGGGGGGCACTGAAGCTTTCTTT. The chain is built from TRBV19 and TRBJ1-1; D is possibly TRBD1 (6 bases). Germline CDR1 reads LNHDA; CDR2 reads SQIVND (reference sequence). Between the trimmed V and J ends, which lost 5 bases and 4 bases, there was a span of 20 bases. There are 16 residues in the CDR3.

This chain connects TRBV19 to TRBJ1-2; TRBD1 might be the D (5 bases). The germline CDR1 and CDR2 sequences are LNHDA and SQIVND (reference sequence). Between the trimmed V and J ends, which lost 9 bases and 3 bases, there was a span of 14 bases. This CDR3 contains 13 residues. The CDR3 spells CASQGGRHYGYTF. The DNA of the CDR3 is TGTGCCAGCCAGGGTGGCCGGCACTATGGCTACACCTTC.

CDR3 bases: TGTGCCAGCAGATGGGACAGGGGTTTCGGTGGCTACACCTTC. It is translated as CASRWDRGFGGYTF. V usage is TRBV28 and J usage is TRBJ1-2; 10 nucleotides agree with TRBD1. Trimming cost V 6 bases and J 7 bases; bases outside gene matches: 8. CDR1 and CDR2 from the germline V gene are MDHEN and SYDVKM. The CDR3 loop spans 14 amino acids.

The CDR3 DNA is TGTGCCAGCAGCCCCCCGGCGGAGGTCCAAGAGACCCAGTACTTC. It specifies CASSPPAEVQETQYF. This chain connects TRBV11-3 to TRBJ2-5; TRBD2 might be the D (5 bases). V was trimmed by 5 bases and J by 1 base, leaving 14 bases between them. Germline assignment: CDR1 SGHNT and CDR2 YENEEA. The CDR3 is 15 residues long.

The CDR3 region has the DNA TGTGCCAGTAGTACGCTCCGGACTAGCGGGAGCGAGTCGGGTTACAATGAGCAGTTCTTC. Amino acids: CASSTLRTSGSESGYNEQFF. The chain uses TRBV19 and TRBJ2-1; 13 bases align to TRBD2. Losses at the gene ends were 4 bases for V and 4 bases for J; bases not matched to a gene: 16. Germline V gives CDR1 LNHDA, CDR2 SQIVND (reference sequence). The CDR3 runs 20 residues.

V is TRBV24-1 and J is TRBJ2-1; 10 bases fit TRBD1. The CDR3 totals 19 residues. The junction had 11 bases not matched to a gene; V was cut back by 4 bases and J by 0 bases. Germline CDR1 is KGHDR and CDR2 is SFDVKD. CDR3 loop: CATSDGTGAFLHSYNEQFF. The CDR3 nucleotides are TGTGCCACCAGTGACGGGACAGGGGCTTTCCTCCACTCCTACAATGAGCAGTTCTTC.

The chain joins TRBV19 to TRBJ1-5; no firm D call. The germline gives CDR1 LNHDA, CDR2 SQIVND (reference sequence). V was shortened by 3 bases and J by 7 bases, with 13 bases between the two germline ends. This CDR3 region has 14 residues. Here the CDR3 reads CASSIEGFQQPQHF. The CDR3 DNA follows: TGTGCCAGTAGTATTGAGGGCTTTCAACAGCCCCAGCATTTT.

For the CDR3, the DNA is TGTGCCTGGAGGCCTACTAGCGGGTCGCAGTATTTT. As protein: CAWRPTSGSQYF. The genes are TRBV30 and TRBJ2-3, with 9 bases that match TRBD2. This CDR3 has 12 amino acids. V lost 3 bases to trimming and J lost 10 bases; unmatched junction nucleotides: 5. Per the germline V gene, CDR1 is GTSNPN and CDR2 is SVGIG (reference sequence).

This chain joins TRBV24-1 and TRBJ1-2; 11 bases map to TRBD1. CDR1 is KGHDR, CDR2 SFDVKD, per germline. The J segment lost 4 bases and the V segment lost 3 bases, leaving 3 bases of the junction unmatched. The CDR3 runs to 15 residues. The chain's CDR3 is CATSDGGTGGYGYTF. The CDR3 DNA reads TGTGCCACCAGTGATGGGGGGACAGGGGGCTATGGCTACACCTTC.

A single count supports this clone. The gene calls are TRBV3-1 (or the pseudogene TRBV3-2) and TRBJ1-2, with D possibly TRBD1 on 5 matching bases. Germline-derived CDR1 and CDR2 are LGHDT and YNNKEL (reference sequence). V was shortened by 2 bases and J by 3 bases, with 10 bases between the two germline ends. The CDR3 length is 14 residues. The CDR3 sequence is CASSQKGGDYGYTF. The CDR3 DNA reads TGTGCCAGCAGCCAAAAAGGAGGGGACTATGGCTACACCTTC.

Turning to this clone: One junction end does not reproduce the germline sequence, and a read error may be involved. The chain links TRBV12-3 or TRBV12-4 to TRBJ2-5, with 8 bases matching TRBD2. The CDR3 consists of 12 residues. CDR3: CASSLASGSVNF. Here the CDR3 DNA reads TGTGCCAGCAGTTTGGCCAGCGGGAGTGTCAACTTC.

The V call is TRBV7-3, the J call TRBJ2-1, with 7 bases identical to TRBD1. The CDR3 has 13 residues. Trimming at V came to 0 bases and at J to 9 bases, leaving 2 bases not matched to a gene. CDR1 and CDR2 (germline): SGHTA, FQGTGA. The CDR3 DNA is TGTGCCAGCAGCTTAACAGGGGACAGTGAGCAGTTCTTC. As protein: CASSLTGDSEQFF. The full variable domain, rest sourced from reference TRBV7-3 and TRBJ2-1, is GAGVSQTPSNKVTEKGKYVELRCDPISGHTALYWYRQSLGQGPEFLIYFQGTGAADDSGLPNDRFFAVRPEGSVSTLKIQRTERGDSAVYLCASSLTGDSEQFFGPGTRLTVL.

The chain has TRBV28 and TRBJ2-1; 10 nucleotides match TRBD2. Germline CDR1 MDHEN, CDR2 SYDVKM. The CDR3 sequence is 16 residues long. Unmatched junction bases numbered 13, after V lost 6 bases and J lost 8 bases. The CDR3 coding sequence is TGTGCCAGCAGCCTAACCTTACTAGCGGGACTGGATGAGCAGTTCTTC. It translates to CASSLTLLAGLDEQFF.

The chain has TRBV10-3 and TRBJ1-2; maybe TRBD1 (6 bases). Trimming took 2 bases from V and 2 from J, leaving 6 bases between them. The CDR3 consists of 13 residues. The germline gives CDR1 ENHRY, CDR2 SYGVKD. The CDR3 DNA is TGTGCCATCAGTGAGGGACAGAACTATGGCTACACCTTC. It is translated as CAISEGQNYGYTF.

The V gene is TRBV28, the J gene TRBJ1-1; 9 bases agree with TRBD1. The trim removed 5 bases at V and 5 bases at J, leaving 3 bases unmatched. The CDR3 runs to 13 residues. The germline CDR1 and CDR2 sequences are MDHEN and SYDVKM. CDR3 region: CASSGTGWTEAFF. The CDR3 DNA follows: TGTGCCAGCAGTGGGACAGGGTGGACTGAAGCTTTCTTT.

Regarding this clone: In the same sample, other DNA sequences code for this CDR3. CDR3 nucleotides: TGTGCCAGCAGCCCGGGACTTAGCACAGATACGCAGTATTTT. Protein sequence: CASSPGLSTDTQYF. This chain joins TRBV7-3 and TRBJ2-3, with D perhaps TRBD2 (6 bases). CDR1 and CDR2 from the germline V gene are SGHTA and FQGTGA. The CDR3 loop spans 14 amino acids. Trimming took off 5 bases at V and 0 bases at J, with 9 bases between the two ends.

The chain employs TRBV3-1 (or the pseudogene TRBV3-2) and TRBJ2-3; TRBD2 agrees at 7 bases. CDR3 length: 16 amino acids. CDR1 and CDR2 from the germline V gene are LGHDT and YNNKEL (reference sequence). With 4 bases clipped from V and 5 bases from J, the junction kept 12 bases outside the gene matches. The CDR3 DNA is TGTGCCAGCAGCCCTCAAGAGGGAGGGAGGAGAGATACGCAGTATTTT. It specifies CASSPQEGGRRDTQYF.

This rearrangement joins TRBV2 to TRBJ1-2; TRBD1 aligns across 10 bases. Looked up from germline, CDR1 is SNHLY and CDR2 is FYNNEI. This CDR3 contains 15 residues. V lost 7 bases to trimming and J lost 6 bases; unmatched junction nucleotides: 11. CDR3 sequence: CASTPPGQGTHGYTF. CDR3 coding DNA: TGTGCCAGCACCCCCCCGGGACAGGGGACCCATGGCTACACCTTC. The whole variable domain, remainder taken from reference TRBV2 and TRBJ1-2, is EPEVTQTPSHQVTQMGQEVILRCVPISNHLYFYWYRQILGQKVEFLVSFYNNEISEKSEIFDDQFSVERPDGSNFTLKIRSTKLEDSAMYFCASTPPGQGTHGYTFGSGTRLTVV.

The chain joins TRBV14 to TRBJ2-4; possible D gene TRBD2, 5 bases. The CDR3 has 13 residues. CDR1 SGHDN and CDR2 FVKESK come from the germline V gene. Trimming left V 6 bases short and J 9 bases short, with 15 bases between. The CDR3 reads CASSWAGDGIQYF. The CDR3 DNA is TGTGCCAGCAGTTGGGCGGGTGACGGCATTCAGTACTTC.